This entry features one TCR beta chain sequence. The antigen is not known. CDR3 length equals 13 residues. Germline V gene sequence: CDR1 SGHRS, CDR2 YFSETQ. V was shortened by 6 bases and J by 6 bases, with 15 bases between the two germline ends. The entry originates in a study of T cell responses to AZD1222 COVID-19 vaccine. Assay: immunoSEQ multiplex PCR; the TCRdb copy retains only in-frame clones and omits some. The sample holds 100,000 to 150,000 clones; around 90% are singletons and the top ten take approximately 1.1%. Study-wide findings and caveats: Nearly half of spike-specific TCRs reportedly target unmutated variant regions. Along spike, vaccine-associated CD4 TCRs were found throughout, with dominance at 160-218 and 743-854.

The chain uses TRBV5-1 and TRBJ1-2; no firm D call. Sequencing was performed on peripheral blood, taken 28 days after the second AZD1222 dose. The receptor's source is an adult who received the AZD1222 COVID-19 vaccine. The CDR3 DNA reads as TGCGCCAGCACCCTGGTGGGCAGCGATGGCTACACCTTC. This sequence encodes CASTLVGSDGYTF. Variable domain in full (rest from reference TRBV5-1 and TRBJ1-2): KAGVTQTPRYLIKTRGQQVTLSCSPISGHRSVSWYQQTPGQGLQFLFEYFSETQRNKGNFPGRFSGRQFSNSRSEMNVSTLELGDSALYLCASTLVGSDGYTFGSGTRLTVV.